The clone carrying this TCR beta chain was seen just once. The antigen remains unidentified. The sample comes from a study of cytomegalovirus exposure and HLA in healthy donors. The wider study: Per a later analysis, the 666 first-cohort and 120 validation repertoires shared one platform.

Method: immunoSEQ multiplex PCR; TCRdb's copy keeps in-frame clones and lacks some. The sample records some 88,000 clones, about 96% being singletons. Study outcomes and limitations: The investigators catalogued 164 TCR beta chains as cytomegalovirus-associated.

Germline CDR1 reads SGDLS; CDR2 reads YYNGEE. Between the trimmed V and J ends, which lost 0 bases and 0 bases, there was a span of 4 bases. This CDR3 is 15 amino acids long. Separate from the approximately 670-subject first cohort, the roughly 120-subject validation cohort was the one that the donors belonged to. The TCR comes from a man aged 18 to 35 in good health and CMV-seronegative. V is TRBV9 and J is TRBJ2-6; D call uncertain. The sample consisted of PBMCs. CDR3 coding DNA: TGTGCCAGCAGCGTAGTAGTCTCTGGGGCCAACGTCCTGACTTTC. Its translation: CASSVVVSGANVLTF.